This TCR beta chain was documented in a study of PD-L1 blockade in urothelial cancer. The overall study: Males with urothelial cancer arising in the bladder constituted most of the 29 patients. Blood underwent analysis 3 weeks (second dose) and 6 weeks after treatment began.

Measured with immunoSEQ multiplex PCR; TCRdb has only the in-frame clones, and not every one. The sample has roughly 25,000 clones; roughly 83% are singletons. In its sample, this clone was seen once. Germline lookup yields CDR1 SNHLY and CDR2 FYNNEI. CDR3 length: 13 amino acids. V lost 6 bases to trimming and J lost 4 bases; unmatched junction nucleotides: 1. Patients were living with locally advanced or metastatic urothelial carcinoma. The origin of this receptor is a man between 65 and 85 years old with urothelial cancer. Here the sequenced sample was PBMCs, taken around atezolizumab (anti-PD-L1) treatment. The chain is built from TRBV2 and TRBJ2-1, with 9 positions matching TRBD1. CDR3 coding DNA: TGTGCCAGCAGCGGACAGGGGTACAATGAGCAGTTCTTC. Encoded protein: CASSGQGYNEQFF.